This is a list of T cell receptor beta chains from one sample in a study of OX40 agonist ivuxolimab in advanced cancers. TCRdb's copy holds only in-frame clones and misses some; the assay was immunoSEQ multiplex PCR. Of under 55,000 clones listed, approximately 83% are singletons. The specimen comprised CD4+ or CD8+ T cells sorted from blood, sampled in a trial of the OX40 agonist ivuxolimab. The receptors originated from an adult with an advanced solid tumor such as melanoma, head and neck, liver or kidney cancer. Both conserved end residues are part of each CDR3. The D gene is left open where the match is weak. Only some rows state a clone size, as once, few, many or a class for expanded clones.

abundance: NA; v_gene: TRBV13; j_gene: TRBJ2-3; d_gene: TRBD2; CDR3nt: TGTGCCAGCAGCTCCATTTTTTTGGCGGGGGGGCAGACAGATACGCAGTATTTT; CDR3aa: CASSSIFLAGGQTDTQYF
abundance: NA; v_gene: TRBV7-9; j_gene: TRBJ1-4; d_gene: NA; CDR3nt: TGTGCCAGCAGCTTAGCGCAATCGAACAGAGTTAATGAAAAACTGTTTTTT; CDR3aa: CASSLAQSNRVNEKLFF
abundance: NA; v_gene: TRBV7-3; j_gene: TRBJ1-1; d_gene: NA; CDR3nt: TGTGCCAGCAGCTTGGGGCCAGGGACGAACACTGAAGCTTTCTTT; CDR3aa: CASSLGPGTNTEAFF
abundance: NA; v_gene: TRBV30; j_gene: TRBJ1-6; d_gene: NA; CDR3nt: TGTGCCTGGAGAGGAATCAGCTCCTATAATTCACCCCTCCACTTT; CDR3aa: CAWRGISSYNSPLHF
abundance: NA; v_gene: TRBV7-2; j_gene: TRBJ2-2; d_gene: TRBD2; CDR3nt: TGTGCCAGCAGCTCGGGACTAGCGGGGGGCCCTTCTACCGGGGAGCTGTTTTTT; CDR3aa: CASSSGLAGGPSTGELFF
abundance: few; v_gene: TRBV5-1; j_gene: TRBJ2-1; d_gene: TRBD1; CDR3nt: TGCGCCAGTTCCAGAGGGCAGGGGGACAATGAGCAGTTCTTC; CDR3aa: CASSRGQGDNEQFF
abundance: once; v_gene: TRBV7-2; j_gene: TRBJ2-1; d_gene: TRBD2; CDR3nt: TGTGCCAGCAGCTCTCTTGGGACTAGCGGGAGGGCCGTGTCGGAGCAGTTCTTC; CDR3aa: CASSSLGTSGRAVSEQFF
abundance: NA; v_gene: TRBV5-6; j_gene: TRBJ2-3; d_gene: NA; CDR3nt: TGTGCCAGCAGCTTGGGGGGATGGAGCGGACCCACAGATACGCAGTATTTT; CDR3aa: CASSLGGWSGPTDTQYF
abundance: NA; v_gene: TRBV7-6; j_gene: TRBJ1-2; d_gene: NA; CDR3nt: TGTGCCAGCAGCCGATTACTTGATCGAAAGACCTATGGCTACACCTTC; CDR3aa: CASSRLLDRKTYGYTF
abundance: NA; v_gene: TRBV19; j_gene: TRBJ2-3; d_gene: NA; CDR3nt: TGTGCCAGTATCCCGCCGGGCGGCAGCACAGATACGCAGTATTTT; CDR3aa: CASIPPGGSTDTQYF
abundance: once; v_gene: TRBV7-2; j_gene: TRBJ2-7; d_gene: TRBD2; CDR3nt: TGTGCCAGCAGCTTCGAGCGGGAGATCCACGAGCAGTACTTC; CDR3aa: CASSFEREIHEQYF
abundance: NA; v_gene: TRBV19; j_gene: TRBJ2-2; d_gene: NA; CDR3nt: TGTGCCAGTGCGTTCGCGAACACCGGGGAGCTGTTTTTT; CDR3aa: CASAFANTGELFF
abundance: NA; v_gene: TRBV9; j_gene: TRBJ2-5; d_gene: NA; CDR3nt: TGTGCCAGCAGTTCTCCCGCGACCTCTATGGGGGAGACCCAGTACTTC; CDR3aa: CASSSPATSMGETQYF
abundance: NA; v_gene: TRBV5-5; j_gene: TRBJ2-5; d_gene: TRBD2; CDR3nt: TGTGCCAGCAGCACACTAGCGGGAGGCGGAGAGACCCAGTACTTC; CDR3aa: CASSTLAGGGETQYF
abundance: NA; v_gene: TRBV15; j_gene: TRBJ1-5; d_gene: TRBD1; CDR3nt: TGTGCCACCAGCGGAGGGACAGGCCAGAATCAGCCCCAGCATTTT; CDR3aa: CATSGGTGQNQPQHF
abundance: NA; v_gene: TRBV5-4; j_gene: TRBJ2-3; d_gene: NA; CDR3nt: TGTGCCAGCAGTCCTTCTAGCGCTTCGACAGATACGCAGTATTTT; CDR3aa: CASSPSSASTDTQYF
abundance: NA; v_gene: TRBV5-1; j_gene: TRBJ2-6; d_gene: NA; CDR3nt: TGCGCCAGCAGCTTGGACAGGAGCTCTGGGGCCAACGTCCTGACTTTC; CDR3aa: CASSLDRSSGANVLTF
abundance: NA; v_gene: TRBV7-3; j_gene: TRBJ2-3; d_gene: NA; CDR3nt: TGTGCCAGCAGCTTAAGCCCAGCAGATACGCAGTATTTT; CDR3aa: CASSLSPADTQYF
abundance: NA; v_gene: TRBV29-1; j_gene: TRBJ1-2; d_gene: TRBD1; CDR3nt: TGCAGCGTCCGACAGGGGTATAACTATGGCTACACCTTC; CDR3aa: CSVRQGYNYGYTF
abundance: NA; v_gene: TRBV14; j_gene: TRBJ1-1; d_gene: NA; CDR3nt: TGTGCCAGCAGCCCTAGCTGGGGAGGGATGAACACTGAAGCTTTCTTT; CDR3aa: CASSPSWGGMNTEAFF
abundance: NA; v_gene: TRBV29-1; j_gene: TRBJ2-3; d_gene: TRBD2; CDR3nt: TGCAGCGTTGAAGGGTTGCGGGAGTCCCCAGATACGCAGTATTTT; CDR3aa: CSVEGLRESPDTQYF
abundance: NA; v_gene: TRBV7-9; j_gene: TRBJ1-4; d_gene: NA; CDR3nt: TGTGCCAGCAGCTTAGCTTACAGCTCCCACCATAATGAAAAACTGTTTTTT; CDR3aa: CASSLAYSSHHNEKLFF